Below are 19 T cell receptor beta chains sequenced from a single sample in a study of blood T cell repertoires in COVID-19. The protocol was immunoSEQ multiplex PCR, while the TCRdb copy is restricted to in-frame clones and leaves out a portion. The repertoire has 70,000 to 95,000 clones, approximately 85% of them found once; the top ten carry about 7%. The material sequenced was peripheral blood. The receptors come from a man in his sixties or seventies with acute or convalescent COVID-19.

The gene calls are TRBV5-4 and TRBJ2-2; 10 bases align to TRBD2. The CDR3 runs to 16 residues. The junction had 8 bases not matched to a gene; V was cut back by 4 bases and J by 5 bases. Germline V gives CDR1 SGHNT, CDR2 YYREEE (reference sequence). CDR3 protein: CASSRLAGEVTGELFF. Here the CDR3 DNA reads TGTGCCAGCAGCCGGCTAGCGGGAGAAGTAACCGGGGAGCTGTTTTTT.

V usage is TRBV10-2 and J usage is TRBJ2-5; 7 nucleotides align to TRBD2. Germline CDR1 reads WSHSY; CDR2 reads SAAADI. Trimming cost V 0 bases and J 4 bases; bases outside gene matches: 8. The CDR3 extends over 16 amino acids. CDR3 amino acids: CASSESPGRVGETQYF. CDR3 DNA sequence: TGCGCCAGCAGTGAGTCCCCAGGGAGGGTCGGAGAGACCCAGTACTTC.

This rearrangement joins TRBV27 to TRBJ1-5, with D tentatively TRBD1 (6 bases). This CDR3 spans 16 amino acids. The V gene's germline CDR1 is MNHEY and CDR2 SMNVEV (reference sequence). Trimming took 1 base from V and 1 from J, leaving 11 bases between them. DNA of the CDR3: TGTGCCAGCAGTTTATTTGGGGGCGAGAGCAATCAGCCCCAGCATTTT. As protein: CASSLFGGESNQPQHF.

The CDR3 nucleotides are TGTGCCAGCAGCAAAATTTCGTGGGAGAACGACTACGAGCAGTACTTC. It is translated as CASSKISWENDYEQYF. The chain recombines TRBV21-1 with TRBJ2-7; TRBD2, the table's D call, was not compared with the DNA. TRBV21-1 is a pseudogene segment. The CDR3 covers 16 residues.

The sample holds one count of this clone. The chain couples TRBV6-6 to TRBJ1-5; D is ambiguous. The CDR3 length is 15 residues. Germline CDR1 reads MNHNY; CDR2 reads SVGAGI (reference sequence). Trimming removed 6 bases at V and 1 base at J, with 13 bases between. In nucleotides, the CDR3 is TGTGCCAGCAGACCTCCAGCGGGGAGCAATCAGCCCCAGCATTTT. Translating gives CASRPPAGSNQPQHF.

V and J are TRBV24-1 and TRBJ2-3; TRBD1 agrees at 9 bases. This CDR3 has 13 amino acids. Germline assignment: CDR1 KGHDR and CDR2 SFDVKD. The V segment lost 9 bases and the J segment 1 base; nucleotides outside the gene matches: 1. The CDR3 DNA is TGTGCCACCCGGGACAGGGGCACAGATACGCAGTATTTT. Translated: CATRDRGTDTQYF.

The chain links TRBV10-3 to TRBJ2-7; TRBD1 matches 7 bases. The V gene end was trimmed by 2 bases and the J gene end by 0 bases; junction bases not matched to a gene: 4. The CDR3 length is 15 residues. Germline CDR1 reads ENHRY; CDR2 reads SYGVKD. CDR3 residues: CAISEGRDSSYEQYF. DNA of the CDR3: TGTGCCATCAGTGAGGGCCGGGACAGCTCCTACGAGCAGTACTTC.

This chain joins TRBV25-1 and TRBJ1-1, with D perhaps TRBD1 (6 bases). Germline CDR1 is MGHDK and CDR2 is SYGVNS. There are 13 residues in the CDR3. V lost 2 bases to trimming and J lost 4 bases, with 8 bases between them. The CDR3 DNA is TGTGCCAGCAGTGAAGTGGGGGCCACTGAAGCTTTCTTT. This sequence encodes CASSEVGATEAFF.

The V gene is TRBV6-5, the J gene TRBJ1-2; D not certain. Germline V gene data show CDR1 as MNHEY and CDR2 as SVGAGI. V gave up 0 bases and J gave up 2 bases, with 10 bases separating them. The CDR3 runs 15 residues. CDR3 sequence reads: CASSYSVTSNYGYTF. CDR3 coding DNA: TGTGCCAGCAGTTACTCGGTCACATCGAACTATGGCTACACCTTC.

J is TRBJ1-3 and V is TRBV6-1; D gene ambiguous. Trimming left V 1 base short and J 3 bases short, with 7 bases between. The germline CDR1 and CDR2 sequences are MNHNS and SASEGT. The CDR3 covers 14 residues. Here the CDR3 reads CASSEVRGGNTIYF. The DNA for the CDR3 is TGTGCCAGCAGTGAAGTCCGAGGTGGAAACACCATATATTTT.

Here the CDR3 DNA reads TGTGCCAGCAGTTTTCGGGGGGGCGATGGCTACACCTTC. Protein product: CASSFRGGDGYTF. The chain carries TRBV27 and TRBJ1-2; TRBD1 might be the D (6 bases). V lost 3 bases to trimming and J lost 6 bases, with 11 bases between them. The CDR3 is 13 amino acids. Germline V CDR1 and CDR2: MNHEY, SMNVEV (reference sequence).

J is TRBJ1-2 and V is TRBV6-5, with 10 nucleotides matching TRBD1. V was pared by 9 bases and J by 2 bases, with 6 bases of the junction left unmatched. CDR1 is MNHEY and CDR2 is SVGAGI in the germline V gene. CDR3 length equals 14 residues. This chain's CDR3 is CASNDRGRNYGYTF. In DNA, the CDR3 is TGTGCCAGTAACGACAGGGGGCGGAACTATGGCTACACCTTC.

The V call is TRBV15, the J call TRBJ1-6; a possible D gene is TRBD1 (5 bases). Trimming removed 4 bases at V and 5 bases at J, with 15 bases between. There are 16 residues in the CDR3. Looked up from germline, CDR1 is LNHNV and CDR2 is YYDKDF (reference sequence). The DNA for the CDR3 is TGTGCCACCAGCACCGAGATCAAGGGGAATAATTCACCCCTCCACTTT. Its translation is CATSTEIKGNNSPLHF.

The chain carries TRBV30 and TRBJ2-3, with D possibly matching TRBD1 (6 bases). Germline CDR1 GTSNPN, CDR2 SVGIG (reference sequence). CDR3 size: 14 residues. V shed 2 bases and J shed 2 bases, with 11 bases lying between them. CDR3 loop: CAWSNGQHTDTQYF. DNA of the CDR3: TGTGCCTGGAGTAATGGACAGCACACAGATACGCAGTATTTT.

The chain recombines TRBV28 with TRBJ2-2; TRBD2 might be the D (6 bases). Trimming took 4 bases from V and 4 from J, leaving 16 bases between them. This CDR3 region has 16 residues. CDR1 MDHEN and CDR2 SYDVKM come from the germline V gene. The CDR3 nucleotides read TGTGCCAGCAGTTCTAGCGCCGCAGGTACCACCGGGGAGCTGTTTTTT. Its protein product is CASSSSAAGTTGELFF.

The rearrangement joins TRBV27 to TRBJ1-2; TRBD1 matches 7 bases. The ends lost 2 bases at V and 5 bases at J; junction bases unmatched: 11. Germline CDR1 MNHEY, CDR2 SMNVEV (reference sequence). This CDR3 is built from 16 residues. CDR3 bases: TGTGCCAGCAGTTTAACCCGGGGACAGATTTTATATGGCTACACCTTC. It yields the protein CASSLTRGQILYGYTF.

The chain carries TRBV27 and TRBJ2-7; the D gene is possibly TRBD2 (6 bases). CDR1 is MNHEY and CDR2 is SMNVEV in the germline V gene (reference sequence). The CDR3 runs to 15 residues. V gave up 3 bases and J gave up 2 bases, with 14 bases separating them. Here the CDR3 reads CASSFVYGLTYEQYF. The CDR3 bases are TGTGCCAGCAGTTTCGTCTACGGACTAACCTACGAGCAGTACTTC.

V and J are TRBV15 and TRBJ2-7; D is possibly TRBD2 (7 bases). Germline V CDR1 and CDR2: LNHNV, YYDKDF (reference sequence). The CDR3 totals 17 residues. Trimming took off 0 bases at V and 2 bases at J, with 17 bases between the two ends. The CDR3: CATSRDLGAGAAYEQYF. DNA for the CDR3: TGTGCCACCAGCAGAGATCTAGGGGCGGGGGCAGCCTACGAGCAGTACTTC.

The genes are TRBV6-5 and TRBJ1-3; D ambiguous. This CDR3 is built from 13 residues. Germline lookup yields CDR1 MNHEY and CDR2 SVGAGI. Trimming cost V 11 bases and J 0 bases, with 11 bases left between them. The CDR3 here is CAVSVDSGNTIYF. CDR3 coding DNA: TGTGCCGTCTCAGTCGACTCTGGAAACACCATATATTTT.